This T cell receptor beta chain comes out of a study of blood T cell repertoires in COVID-19. Study in general: Samples of COVID-19 (acute and convalescent) were obtained from the United States, Italy and Spain. PBMCs, B-cell-depleted T cells, or T cells were the source of the cDNA or gDNA that made up the material.

The germline V and J ends were trimmed by 2 bases and 8 bases, with 15 bases remaining between them. This CDR3 comprises 14 residues. Germline-derived CDR1 and CDR2 are ENHRY and SYGVKD. As originally analysed: The authors estimated nucleated cell counts from reference gene primer amplification. The method was immunoSEQ multiplex PCR; TCRdb's version includes in-frame clones alone and lacks a portion of them. The DNA was the basis for D and trimming; V, J and clone size are from that table. This repertoire shows tens of thousands of clones, around 90% found once; its top ten account for less than 4.5%.

The sequencing input was peripheral blood. This clonotype was obtained from a man over 45 with active COVID-19. The V gene is TRBV10-3, the J gene TRBJ1-2; no clear D gene. The CDR3 DNA is TGTGCCATCAGTGAGCCCTTGAGCGGGGTCGGCTACACCTTC. It translates to CAISEPLSGVGYTF.